The 26 T cell receptor beta chains given below trace back to one sample, sequenced in a study of beta chain features in type 1 diabetes. Reverse transcription of all isolated RNA meant that expressed TCRB transcripts were sequenced. Assay used: immunoSEQ multiplex PCR; TCRdb lists only in-frame clones, some missing. The data show roughly 140,000 clones, with 48% seen just once and around 0.39% held by the top ten. Input material: Tregs from blood. The source of these receptors is a man younger than 30 in good health.

V gene TRBV4-2 combines with J gene TRBJ2-1, with TRBD2 matching 12 bases. Germline V gene sequence: CDR1 LGHNA, CDR2 YNFKEQ. V gave up 1 base and J gave up 6 bases; unmatched junction bases: 4. CDR3 length: 16 residues. The DNA for the CDR3 is TGTGCCAGCAGCCAAGTACTAGCGGGAGGCTCCAATGAGCAGTTCTTC. As protein: CASSQVLAGGSNEQFF.

This clone turned up a few times. The rearrangement links TRBV10-3 to TRBJ1-2; 9 positions agree with TRBD1. With V trimmed by 9 bases and J by 8 bases, 13 bases remained unmatched. This CDR3 is built from 14 residues. Germline lookup yields CDR1 ENHRY and CDR2 SYGVKD. The CDR3: CAIHAGQGGQGYTF. DNA for the CDR3: TGTGCCATTCACGCGGGACAGGGAGGGCAAGGCTACACCTTC.

CDR3 in amino acids: CASSFSRGYTEAFF. CDR3 sequence (DNA): TGTGCCAGCAGCTTTAGCAGGGGGTATACTGAAGCTTTCTTT. The V and J genes are TRBV7-8 and TRBJ1-1, with 7 bases identical to TRBD1. The germline V gene encodes CDR1 SGHVS and CDR2 FQNEAQ. The CDR3 extends over 14 amino acids. With V trimmed by 3 bases and J by 5 bases, 6 bases remained unmatched.

Only a few counts were recorded for this clone. The gene calls are TRBV7-9 and TRBJ2-6; D is possibly TRBD1 (5 bases). The V gene's germline CDR1 is SEHNR and CDR2 FQNEAQ (reference sequence). V lost 4 bases and J lost 0, with 13 bases in between. The CDR3 is made up of 17 amino acids. CDR3 coding DNA: TGTGCCAGCAGCTATGGACACCTGATCTCTGGGGCCAACGTCCTGACTTTC. Translated: CASSYGHLISGANVLTF.

This clone was observed a handful of times. This chain links TRBV5-6 with TRBJ2-7; 7 bases are shared with TRBD2. Trimming removed 4 bases from V and 3 bases from J; junction bases left unmatched: 10. This CDR3 spans 15 amino acids. The germline CDR1 and CDR2 sequences are SGHDT and YYEEEE. The CDR3 region is CASSPLAADYYEQYF. The CDR3 nucleotides are TGTGCCAGCAGCCCCCTAGCGGCAGACTACTACGAGCAGTACTTC.

The chain recombines TRBV14 with TRBJ2-1; D is ambiguous. The germline gives CDR1 SGHDN, CDR2 FVKESK. Trimming took 2 bases from V and 0 from J, leaving 11 bases between them. The CDR3 extends over 16 amino acids. The CDR3 DNA is TGTGCCAGCAGCCAATTTTGGAGAAGCTCCTACAATGAGCAGTTCTTC. Translation: CASSQFWRSSYNEQFF.

This clone was observed a few times. Other DNA sequences in this specimen translate into the identical CDR3. V and J are TRBV11-2 and TRBJ2-2; no clear D gene. V lost 6 bases, J lost 1 base, and 12 bases lay in between. This CDR3 contains 15 residues. Germline V CDR1 and CDR2: SGHAT, FQNNGV. The CDR3 loop is CASSLLSRNTGELFF. The CDR3 nucleotides read TGTGCCAGCAGTCTCCTTTCGCGGAACACCGGGGAGCTGTTTTTT.

This clone was observed a handful of times. CDR3 protein: CASSPGVFFWWDYGYTF. The CDR3 bases are TGTGCCAGCAGTCCAGGGGTGTTTTTCTGGTGGGACTATGGCTACACCTTC. The V and J genes are TRBV28 and TRBJ1-2, with TRBD1 as a possible D gene (6 bases). Germline V gene sequence: CDR1 MDHEN, CDR2 SYDVKM. Trimming cost V 5 bases and J 3 bases, with 22 bases left between them. The CDR3 length is 17 residues.

This clone has just a few counts. This chain uses TRBV10-3 with TRBJ2-7; 10 positions agree with TRBD1. V shed 7 bases, J shed 0 bases, and the junction held 3 bases outside the gene matches. The CDR3 totals 14 residues. Germline CDR1 and CDR2: ENHRY and SYGVKD. The CDR3 loop reads CAITGQGGSYEQYF. The CDR3 region has the DNA TGTGCCATCACCGGACAGGGGGGCTCCTACGAGCAGTACTTC.

The gene calls are TRBV29-1 and TRBJ2-7; 7 nucleotides agree with TRBD2. Germline-derived CDR1 and CDR2 are SQVTM and ANQGSEA. V shed 4 bases and J 2 bases; nucleotides not matched to a gene: 8. CDR3 length: 14 amino acids. The CDR3 region is CSVVPAGLAYEQYF. The CDR3, as DNA: TGCAGCGTTGTTCCAGCGGGATTAGCCTACGAGCAGTACTTC.

The chain combines TRBV19 with TRBJ2-3; 11 nucleotides line up with TRBD1. Germline CDR1 reads LNHDA; CDR2 reads SQIVND (reference sequence). The CDR3 is 17 amino acids. V shed 4 bases and J 3 bases; nucleotides not matched to a gene: 9. This CDR3 is CASSKKSGTGGTDTQYF. DNA for the CDR3: TGTGCCAGTAGTAAAAAATCCGGGACAGGGGGTACAGATACGCAGTATTTT.

The chain employs TRBV6-6 and TRBJ2-7; 8 bases are shared with TRBD1. Trimming cost V 8 bases and J 1 base; bases outside gene matches: 4. Per germline, CDR1 MNHNY and CDR2 SVGAGI (reference sequence). The CDR3 contains 13 residues. The CDR3 sequence: CASGWDRSYEQYF. CDR3 bases: TGTGCCAGCGGATGGGACAGGTCCTACGAGCAGTACTTC.

Only a few counts were recorded for this clone. V usage is TRBV6-5 and J usage is TRBJ2-5; 7 nucleotides agree with TRBD1. The J call may be wrong; the DNA end is better matched by TRBJ2-7. The CDR3 is made up of 14 amino acids. Germline CDR1 reads MNHEY; CDR2 reads SVGAGI. Written as DNA, the CDR3 is TGTGCCAGCAGTTACTCGACAGGGTTCTACGAGCAGTACTTC. It encodes CASSYSTGFYEQYF.

The chain is built from TRBV28 and TRBJ1-5; tentative D call: TRBD1 (6 bases). Germline V gene sequence: CDR1 MDHEN, CDR2 SYDVKM. Trimming cost V 7 bases and J 7 bases, with 14 bases left between them. CDR3 length equals 13 residues. CDR3 in DNA: TGTGCCAGCACCGAGTACAGGGAACAGCCCCAGCATTTT. Translation: CASTEYREQPQHF.

The rearrangement joins TRBV9 to TRBJ2-1; 7 bases map to TRBD2. Germline loops: CDR1 SGDLS, CDR2 YYNGEE. The junction had 6 bases not matched to a gene; V was cut back by 2 bases and J by 7 bases. There are 14 residues in the CDR3. Written as DNA, the CDR3 is TGTGCCAGCAGCGTCGCCCCTAGCGGAAATGAGCAGTTCTTC. The encoded protein is CASSVAPSGNEQFF.

This clone was picked up a small number of times. CDR3 in DNA: TGTGCCAGCAGTTACTCGGGGGGGTCCGGCTATGGCTACACCTTC. Protein sequence: CASSYSGGSGYGYTF. This rearrangement joins TRBV6-5 to TRBJ1-2; D might be TRBD1 (5 bases). Germline V gives CDR1 MNHEY, CDR2 SVGAGI. This CDR3 is built from 15 residues. The germline V and J ends were trimmed by 0 bases and 4 bases, with 12 bases remaining between them.

The genes are TRBV30 and TRBJ1-1, with a tentative D call TRBD1 (6 bases). The V gene lost 3 bases and the J gene lost 4 bases, with 12 bases spanning the gap. CDR3 size: 13 residues. The V gene's germline CDR1 is GTSNPN and CDR2 SVGIG (reference sequence). The CDR3 DNA reads TGTGCCTGGAGGGACAGTCTATTCACTGAAGCTTTCTTT. It codes for CAWRDSLFTEAFF.

This chain links TRBV7-2 with TRBJ1-4, with D possibly being TRBD1 (5 bases). CDR1 and CDR2 from the germline V gene are SGHTA and FQGNSA. Trimming cost V 6 bases and J 2 bases, with 13 bases left between them. The CDR3 spans 15 residues. The CDR3 DNA reads TGTGCCAGCAGACGACAGCACATGACTAATGAAAAACTGTTTTTT. Protein product: CASRRQHMTNEKLFF. The whole variable domain, filled in from reference TRBV7-2 and TRBJ1-4, reads GAGVSQSPSNKVTEKGKDVELRCDPISGHTALYWYRQSLGQGLEFLIYFQGNSAPDKSGLPSDRFSAERTGGSVSTLTIQRTQQEDSAVYLCASRRQHMTNEKLFFGSGTQLSVL.

This clone showed up just a few times. The V gene is TRBV9, the J gene TRBJ2-5; 14 positions match TRBD2. The junction had 10 bases not matched to a gene; V was cut back by 4 bases and J by 5 bases. This CDR3 comprises 17 residues. CDR1 SGDLS and CDR2 YYNGEE come from the germline V gene. The CDR3 DNA reads TGTGCCAGCAGCCCCTTGACTAGCGGGGGGGCGAGGGAGACCCAGTACTTC. This codes for CASSPLTSGGARETQYF.

A single count supports this clone. The chain is built from TRBV5-6 and TRBJ2-2; tentative D call: TRBD1 (6 bases). The CDR3 length is 17 residues. Germline CDR1 is SGHDT and CDR2 is YYEEEE. The V gene lost 2 bases and the J gene lost 4 bases, with 18 bases spanning the gap. CDR3 nucleotide sequence: TGTGCCAGCAGCTTTCCACTACAGGGTAGGATCACCGGGGAGCTGTTTTTT. This translates into CASSFPLQGRITGELFF. Based on the CDR3 plus reference TRBV5-6 and TRBJ2-2, the full variable domain is DAGVTQSPTHLIKTRGQQVTLRCSPKSGHDTVSWYQQALGQGPQFIFQYYEEEERQRGNFPDRFSGHQFPNYSSELNVNALLLGDSALYLCASSFPLQGRITGELFFGEGSRLTVL.

The chain uses TRBV7-2 and TRBJ2-1, with 8 bases fitting TRBD2. The CDR3 has 16 residues. V was clipped by 3 bases and J by 9 bases; unmatched bases: 13. Germline V gives CDR1 SGHTA, CDR2 FQGNSA. The CDR3 nucleotides read TGTGCCAGCAGCTTGGACCTTGCGGGAGGTTATGGTGAGCAGTTCTTC. This codes for CASSLDLAGGYGEQFF.

This chain connects TRBV6-5 to TRBJ2-1; 12 nucleotides agree with TRBD2. The CDR3 is 13 amino acids. With V trimmed by 6 bases and J by 7 bases, 1 base remained unmatched. The germline V gene has CDR1 MNHEY and CDR2 SVGAGI. This chain's CDR3 is CASRGLAGNEQFF. Here the CDR3 DNA reads TGTGCCAGCAGAGGACTAGCGGGAAATGAGCAGTTCTTC.

The sample holds a few counts of this clone. This CDR3 is CASSRYTNTGELFF. In nucleotides, the CDR3 is TGTGCCAGCAGCCGCTATACGAACACCGGGGAGCTGTTTTTT. This chain connects TRBV13 to TRBJ2-2; unclear D gene. Trimming cost V 5 bases and J 0 bases, with 7 bases left between them. The CDR3 length is 14 residues. Germline V gene data show CDR1 as PRHDT and CDR2 as FYEKMQ (reference sequence).

This chain uses TRBV9 with TRBJ2-7, with a possible D match to TRBD1 (5 bases). Germline V gene lookup returns CDR1 SGDLS and CDR2 YYNGEE. The V and J ends lost 6 bases and 0 bases respectively, with 13 bases between them. The CDR3 has 14 residues. The CDR3 DNA reads TGTGCCAGCACAGACAGTCATAGCTCCTACGAGCAGTACTTC. It encodes CASTDSHSSYEQYF. The full variable domain, in which reference TRBV9 and TRBJ2-7 provide the parts outside the CDR3, is DSGVTQTPKHLITATGQRVTLRCSPRSGDLSVYWYQQSLDQGLQFLIQYYNGEERAKGNILERFSAQQFPDLHSELNLSSLELGDSALYFCASTDSHSSYEQYFGPGTRLTVT.

The chain is built from TRBV4-2 and TRBJ2-1, with 14 bases fitting TRBD2. With 1 base clipped from V and 2 bases from J, the junction kept 7 bases outside the gene matches. Per the germline V gene, CDR1 is LGHNA and CDR2 is YNFKEQ. The CDR3 runs to 19 residues. The CDR3 DNA sequence: TGTGCCAGCAGCCAAGGACTAGCGGGGGGGGCGGGTCCCTACAATGAGCAGTTCTTC. Translation gives CASSQGLAGGAGPYNEQFF.

The chain has TRBV28 and TRBJ2-7; D is perhaps TRBD1 (6 bases). V lost 5 bases, J lost 2 bases, and 10 bases lay in between. This CDR3 is built from 13 residues. Germline CDR1 MDHEN, CDR2 SYDVKM. The CDR3 DNA reads TGTGCCAGCAGTCAGGGGACGGCCTACGAGCAGTACTTC. It yields the protein CASSQGTAYEQYF.